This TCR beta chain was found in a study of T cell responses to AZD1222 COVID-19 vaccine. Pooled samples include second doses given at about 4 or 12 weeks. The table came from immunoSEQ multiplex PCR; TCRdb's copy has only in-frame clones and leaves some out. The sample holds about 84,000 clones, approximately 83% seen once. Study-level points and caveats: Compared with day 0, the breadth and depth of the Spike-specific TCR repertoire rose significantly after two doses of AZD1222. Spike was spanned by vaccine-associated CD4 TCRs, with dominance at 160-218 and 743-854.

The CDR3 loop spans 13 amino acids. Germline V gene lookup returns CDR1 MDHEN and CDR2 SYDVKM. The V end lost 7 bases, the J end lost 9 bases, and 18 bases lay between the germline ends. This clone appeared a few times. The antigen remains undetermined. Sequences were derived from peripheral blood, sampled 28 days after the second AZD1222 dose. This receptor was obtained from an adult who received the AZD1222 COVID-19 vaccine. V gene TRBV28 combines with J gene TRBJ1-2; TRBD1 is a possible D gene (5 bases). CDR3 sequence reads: CASNSGQGGSYTF. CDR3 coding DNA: TGTGCCAGCAATTCTGGGCAGGGCGGAAGCTACACCTTC.